Sequencing of this T cell receptor (beta chain) was carried out in a study of shared clonotypes between healthy human individuals. The CD4+ fraction was divided into a CD45RA+ naive subset and a CD45RA-negative memory subset. The method was immunoSEQ multiplex PCR; TCRdb's version includes in-frame clones alone and lacks a portion of them. The data show some 2,000,000 clones, over 85% seen once. Germline V gene lookup returns CDR1 ENHRY and CDR2 SYGVKD. V dropped 2 bases and J dropped 2 bases, with 10 bases sitting between them. CDR3 size: 15 residues. Material for sequencing was naive CD4+ T cells sorted from blood. Described subset: CD45RA+ positively selected. The receptor was isolated from a man aged 18 to 29 in good health. The genes are TRBV10-3 and TRBJ2-1; possibly TRBD1 or TRBD2 for D (5 bases each). The CDR3 reads CAISEGRGAYNEQFF. The CDR3 DNA sequence: TGTGCCATCAGTGAGGGTCGAGGGGCCTACAATGAGCAGTTCTTC.